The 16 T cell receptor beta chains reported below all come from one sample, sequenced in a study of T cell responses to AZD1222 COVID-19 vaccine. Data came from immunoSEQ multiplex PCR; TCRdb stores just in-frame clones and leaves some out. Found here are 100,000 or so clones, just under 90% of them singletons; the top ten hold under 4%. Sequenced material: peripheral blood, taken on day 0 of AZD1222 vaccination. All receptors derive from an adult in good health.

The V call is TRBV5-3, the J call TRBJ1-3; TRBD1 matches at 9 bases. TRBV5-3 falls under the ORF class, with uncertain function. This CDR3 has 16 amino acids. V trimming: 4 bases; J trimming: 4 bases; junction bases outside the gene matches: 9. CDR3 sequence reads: CARSPRDRVRGNTIYF. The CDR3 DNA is TGTGCCAGAAGCCCCCGGGACAGGGTAAGGGGAAACACCATATATTTT.

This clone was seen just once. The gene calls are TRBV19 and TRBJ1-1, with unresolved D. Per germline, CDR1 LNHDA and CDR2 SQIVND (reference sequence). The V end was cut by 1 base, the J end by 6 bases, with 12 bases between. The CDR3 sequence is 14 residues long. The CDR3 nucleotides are TGTGCCAGTAGTATAGTGGGGATAGTCGCTGAAGCTTTCTTT. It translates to CASSIVGIVAEAFF.

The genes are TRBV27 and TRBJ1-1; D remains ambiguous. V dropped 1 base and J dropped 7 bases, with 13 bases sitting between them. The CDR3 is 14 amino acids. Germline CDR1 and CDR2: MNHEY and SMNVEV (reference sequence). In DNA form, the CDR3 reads TGTGCCAGCAGTTTATTTGTAGGGTTGGGTGAAGCTTTCTTT. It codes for CASSLFVGLGEAFF.

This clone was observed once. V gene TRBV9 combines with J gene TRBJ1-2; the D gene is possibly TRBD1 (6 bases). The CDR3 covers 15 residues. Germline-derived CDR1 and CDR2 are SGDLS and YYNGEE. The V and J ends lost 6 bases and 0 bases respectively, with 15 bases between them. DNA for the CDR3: TGTGCCAGCAACTTCGGGACACAAACTAACTATGGCTACACCTTC. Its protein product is CASNFGTQTNYGYTF.

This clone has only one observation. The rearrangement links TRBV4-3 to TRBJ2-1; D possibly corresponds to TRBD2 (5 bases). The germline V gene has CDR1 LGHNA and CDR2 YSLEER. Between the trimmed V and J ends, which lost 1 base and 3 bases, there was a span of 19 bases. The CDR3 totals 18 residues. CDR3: CASSQAINEGPNYNEQFF. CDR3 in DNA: TGCGCCAGCAGCCAAGCGATCAACGAGGGTCCAAACTACAATGAGCAGTTCTTC.

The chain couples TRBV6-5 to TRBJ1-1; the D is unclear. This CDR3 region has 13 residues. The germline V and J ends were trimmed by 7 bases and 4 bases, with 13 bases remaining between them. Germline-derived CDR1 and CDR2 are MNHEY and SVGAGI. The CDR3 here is CASTPGWSTEAFF. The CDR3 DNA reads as TGTGCCAGCACTCCGGGATGGAGCACTGAAGCTTTCTTT.

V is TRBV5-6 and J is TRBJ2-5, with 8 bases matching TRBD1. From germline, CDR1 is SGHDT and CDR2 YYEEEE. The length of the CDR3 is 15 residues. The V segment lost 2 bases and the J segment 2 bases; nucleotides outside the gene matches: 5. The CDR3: CASSFTTGDQETQYF. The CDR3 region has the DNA TGTGCCAGCAGCTTTACGACAGGGGATCAAGAGACCCAGTACTTC.

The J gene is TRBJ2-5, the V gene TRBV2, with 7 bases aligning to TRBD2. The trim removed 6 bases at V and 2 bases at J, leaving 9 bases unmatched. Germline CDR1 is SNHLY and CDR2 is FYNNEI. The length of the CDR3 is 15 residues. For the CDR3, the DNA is TGTGCCAGCAGGGTCGGGACTAAAGAACAAGAGACCCAGTACTTC. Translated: CASRVGTKEQETQYF.

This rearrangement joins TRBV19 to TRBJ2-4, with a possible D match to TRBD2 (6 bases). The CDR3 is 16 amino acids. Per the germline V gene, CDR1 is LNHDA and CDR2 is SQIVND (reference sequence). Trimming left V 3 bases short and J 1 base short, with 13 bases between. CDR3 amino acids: CASSIGGHRAKNIQYF. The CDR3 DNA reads TGTGCCAGTAGTATCGGGGGTCACAGGGCCAAAAACATTCAGTACTTC. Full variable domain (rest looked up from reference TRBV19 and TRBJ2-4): DGGITQSPKYLFRKEGQNVTLSCEQNLNHDAMYWYRQDPGQGLRLIYYSQIVNDFQKGDIAEGYSVSREKKESFPLTVTSAQKNPTAFYLCASSIGGHRAKNIQYFGAGTRLSVL.

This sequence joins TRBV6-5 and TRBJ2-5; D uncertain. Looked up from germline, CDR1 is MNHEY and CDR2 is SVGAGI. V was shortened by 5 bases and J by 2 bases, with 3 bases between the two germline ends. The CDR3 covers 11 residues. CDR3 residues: CASSKQETQYF. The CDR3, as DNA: TGTGCCAGCAGTAAACAAGAGACCCAGTACTTC.

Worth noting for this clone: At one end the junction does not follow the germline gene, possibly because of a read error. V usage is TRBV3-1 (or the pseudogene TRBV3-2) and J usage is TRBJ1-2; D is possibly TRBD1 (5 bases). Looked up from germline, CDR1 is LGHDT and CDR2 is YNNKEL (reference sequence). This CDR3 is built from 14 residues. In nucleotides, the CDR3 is TGTGCCAGCAGTCAAGGGGAGGCGAACTATGGCTACACCTTC. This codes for CASSQGEANYGYTF.

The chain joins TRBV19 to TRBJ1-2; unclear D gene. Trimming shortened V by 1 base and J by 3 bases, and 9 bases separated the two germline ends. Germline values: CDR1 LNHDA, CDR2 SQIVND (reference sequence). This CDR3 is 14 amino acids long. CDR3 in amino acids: CASSIGTVYYGYTF. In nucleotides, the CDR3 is TGTGCCAGTAGTATAGGAACAGTCTACTATGGCTACACCTTC.

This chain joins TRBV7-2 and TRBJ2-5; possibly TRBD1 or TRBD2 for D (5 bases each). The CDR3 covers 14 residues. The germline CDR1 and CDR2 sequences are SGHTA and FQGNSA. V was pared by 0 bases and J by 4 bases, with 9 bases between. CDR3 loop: CASSLASRGETQYF. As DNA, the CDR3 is TGTGCCAGCAGCTTAGCCTCGAGGGGAGAGACCCAGTACTTC.

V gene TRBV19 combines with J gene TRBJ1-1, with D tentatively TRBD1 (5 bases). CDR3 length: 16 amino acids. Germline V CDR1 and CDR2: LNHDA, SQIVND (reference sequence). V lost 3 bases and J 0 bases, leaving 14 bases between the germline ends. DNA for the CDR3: TGTGCCAGTAGTATTGGTAGGGACTACATGAACACTGAAGCTTTCTTT. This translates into CASSIGRDYMNTEAFF.

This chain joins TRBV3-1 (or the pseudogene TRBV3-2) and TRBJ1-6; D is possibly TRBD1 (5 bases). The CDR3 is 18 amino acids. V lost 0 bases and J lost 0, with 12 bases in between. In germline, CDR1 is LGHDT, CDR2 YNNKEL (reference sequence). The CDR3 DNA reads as TGTGCCAGCAGCCAAGATGGGGACCCGAGCTCCTATAATTCACCCCTCCACTTT. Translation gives CASSQDGDPSSYNSPLHF.

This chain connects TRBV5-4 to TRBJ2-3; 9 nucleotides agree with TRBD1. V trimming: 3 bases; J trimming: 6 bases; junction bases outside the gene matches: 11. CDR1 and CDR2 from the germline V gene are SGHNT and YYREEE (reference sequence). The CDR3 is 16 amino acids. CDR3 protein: CASSSYRGLFTDTQYF. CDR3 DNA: TGTGCCAGCAGCTCGTACAGGGGGCTATTCACGGATACGCAGTATTTT.